The source of this T cell receptor (beta chain) is a study of cytomegalovirus exposure and HLA in healthy donors. Study in general: Genetic ancestry analysis placed around 76% of the 398 donors that were genotyped in the Caucasian-associated cluster. The study's findings and limits: Previous analysis showed most TCR beta V segments were productive about 90% or about 30% of the time. Per published accounts, TCR beta sequences correctly predicted the HLA-A and HLA-B alleles of most subjects. Some segments of the V type, notably TRBV6-2 and TRBV6-3, were excluded as indistinguishable.

PCR amplification relied on 60 Vbeta primers (plus 13 Jbeta primers). The table came from immunoSEQ multiplex PCR; TCRdb's copy has only in-frame clones and leaves some out. The table records 150,000 to 200,000 clones, over 75% of them present only once. V lost 4 bases, J lost 2 bases, and 12 bases lay in between. The CDR3 contains 15 residues. The germline V gene encodes CDR1 SGHRS and CDR2 YFSETQ. This clone has more than one count but fewer than ten. Its matching antigen is unknown. V usage is TRBV5-1 and J usage is TRBJ2-2, with D possibly TRBD2 on 7 matching bases. Sequenced sample: PBMCs. The clonotype originates from a young man in good health and CMV-seronegative. The CDR3 is CASSSGTLNTGELFF. CDR3 in DNA: TGCGCCAGCAGCAGCGGGACACTCAACACCGGGGAGCTGTTTTTT.